The 18 T cell receptor beta chains below all came from one sample that was sequenced in a study of Ad26.COV2.S vaccination and SARS-CoV-2 variants. Specified treatment: approximately 18 received Ad26.COV2.S at low or high dose, single or two shots; about 5 received placebo; per-sample allocation not given. Day 63 after the first injection of vaccine or placebo was the sampling time. TCRdb's table, derived via immunoSEQ multiplex PCR, lists solely in-frame clones and lacks some. Of fewer than 400,000 clones detected, 85% to 90% appear once; the ten largest clones hold roughly 6%. This specimen consisted of peripheral blood, obtained in a trial of Ad26.COV2.S vaccine versus placebo. The receptors were gathered from a person between 18 and 59 years old who received the Ad26.COV2.S COVID-19 vaccine or a placebo.

Here the CDR3 DNA reads TGTGCCATCAGTGAGTCGTGGGGGACAGGGGACGAGCAGTTCTTC. The encoded protein is CAISESWGTGDEQFF. This chain links TRBV10-3 with TRBJ2-1; 10 bases line up with TRBD1. The CDR3 spans 15 residues. V was pared by 0 bases and J by 10 bases, with 6 bases of the junction left unmatched. Germline CDR1 ENHRY, CDR2 SYGVKD.

The chain is built from TRBV10-2 and TRBJ2-7; D not certain. CDR3 size: 14 residues. Trimming took off 6 bases at V and 2 bases at J, with 14 bases between the two ends. Germline V gene data show CDR1 as WSHSY and CDR2 as SAAADI. CDR3 sequence: CASSDTSPPYEQYV. CDR3 coding DNA: TGCGCCAGCAGCGACACCTCCCCCCCCTACGAGCAGTACGTC.

The genes are TRBV6-2 or TRBV6-3 and TRBJ1-1; weak D call: TRBD1 (6 bases). V shed 4 bases and J shed 0 bases, with 12 bases lying between them. Germline assignment: CDR1 MNHEY and CDR2 SVGEGT. This CDR3 has 15 amino acids. This chain's CDR3 is CASSWPQGLNTEAFF. For the CDR3, the DNA is TGTGCCAGCAGTTGGCCACAGGGCCTGAACACTGAAGCTTTCTTT.

The chain carries TRBV11-3 and TRBJ2-1, with 10 bases fitting TRBD1. V lost 5 bases to trimming and J lost 8 bases; unmatched junction nucleotides: 6. The length of the CDR3 is 14 residues. Germline CDR1 and CDR2: SGHNT and YENEEA. CDR3 protein: CASSVTDRGYEQFF. In DNA, the CDR3 is TGTGCCAGCAGCGTAACGGACAGGGGGTATGAGCAGTTCTTC.

The V and J genes are TRBV24-1 and TRBJ1-1; no clear D gene. Between the trimmed V and J ends, which lost 7 bases and 6 bases, there was a span of 8 bases. CDR3 length: 11 amino acids. Looked up from germline, CDR1 is KGHDR and CDR2 is SFDVKD. CDR3 bases: TGTGCCACCAGGTTAGGCCCTGAAGCTTTCTTT. It encodes CATRLGPEAFF.

V and J are TRBV28 and TRBJ2-7; D gene uncertain. Germline CDR1 MDHEN, CDR2 SYDVKM. This CDR3 comprises 11 residues. V was clipped by 7 bases and J by 9 bases, with 13 bases between them. CDR3 sequence reads: CASNGNTAQYF. CDR3 in DNA: TGTGCCAGCAACGGAAACACGGCGCAGTACTTC.

This clone has only a few counts. This rearrangement joins TRBV7-9 to TRBJ1-6; maybe TRBD1 (5 bases). V gave up 2 bases and J gave up 14 bases, with 10 bases separating them. CDR3 size: 12 residues. CDR1 is SEHNR and CDR2 is FQNEAQ in the germline V gene (reference sequence). This chain's CDR3 is CASSLLGESLHF. The CDR3, as DNA: TGTGCCAGCAGCTTATTGGGGGAATCCCTCCACTTT.

CDR3 bases: TGTGCCAGCTCACCTTTTGAAGTGGTGGCCATGAACACTGAAGCTTTCTTT. The encoded protein is CASSPFEVVAMNTEAFF. The chain joins TRBV18 to TRBJ1-1; D is unclear. The CDR3 is 17 amino acids. The V and J ends lost 3 bases and 0 bases respectively, with 17 bases between them. CDR1 is KGHSH, CDR2 LQKENI, per germline.

The rearrangement joins TRBV7-9 to TRBJ2-2; D remains ambiguous. V lost 1 base and J 7 bases, leaving 7 bases between the germline ends. The length of the CDR3 is 13 residues. Per germline, CDR1 SEHNR and CDR2 FQNEAQ (reference sequence). The chain's CDR3 is CASSLEQIGELFF. The CDR3 nucleotides read TGTGCCAGCAGCTTAGAACAGATCGGGGAGCTGTTTTTT.

This chain uses TRBV2 with TRBJ2-2; D gene unclear. V lost 3 bases, J lost 1 base, and 15 bases lay in between. This CDR3 spans 17 amino acids. Germline V gene data show CDR1 as SNHLY and CDR2 as FYNNEI. This CDR3 reads CASSDPRIERNTGELFF. The CDR3 nucleotides are TGTGCCAGCAGTGACCCCAGAATAGAGAGGAACACCGGGGAGCTGTTTTTT.

The chain uses TRBV7-8 and TRBJ1-2, with D unclear. The CDR3 extends over 14 amino acids. The germline V gene has CDR1 SGHVS and CDR2 FQNEAQ. V was clipped by 2 bases and J by 5 bases, with 12 bases between them. The CDR3 DNA reads as TGTGCCAGCAGCTTACGTACAGCCACTTATGGCTACACCTTC. Amino acid sequence: CASSLRTATYGYTF.

The chain combines TRBV6-5 with TRBJ2-1, with 10 positions matching TRBD2. J was trimmed by 5 bases and V by 5 bases; bases with no gene match: 3. CDR1 MNHEY and CDR2 SVGAGI come from the germline V gene. This CDR3 has 14 amino acids. CDR3 residues: CASSPSGRDNEQFF. Written as DNA, the CDR3 is TGTGCCAGCAGTCCTAGCGGGAGAGACAATGAGCAGTTCTTC.

The J gene is TRBJ2-2, the V gene TRBV7-9; D is possibly TRBD1 (6 bases). Trimming removed 3 bases at V and 5 bases at J, with 13 bases between. Germline CDR1 reads SEHNR; CDR2 reads FQNEAQ (reference sequence). The CDR3 has 15 amino acids. The CDR3 reads CASSFRDTLTGELFF. The CDR3 DNA reads TGTGCCAGCAGCTTCCGGGACACACTGACCGGGGAGCTGTTTTTT.

This rearrangement joins TRBV7-2 to TRBJ2-7; D gene uncertain. Looked up from germline, CDR1 is SGHTA and CDR2 is FQGNSA. V lost 1 base to trimming and J lost 3 bases, with 10 bases between them. The CDR3 contains 14 residues. The CDR3 loop is CASSLGTQFYEQYF. The CDR3, as DNA: TGTGCCAGCAGCTTAGGCACCCAGTTCTACGAGCAGTACTTC.

This chain connects TRBV9 to TRBJ2-5; D is tentatively TRBD1 or TRBD2 (5 bases each). CDR1 and CDR2 (germline): SGDLS, YYNGEE. This CDR3 region has 14 residues. Trimming removed 1 base from V and 5 bases from J, with 12 bases in between. CDR3: CASSVRGSAETQYF. Here the CDR3 DNA reads TGTGCCAGCAGCGTAAGGGGTAGCGCGGAGACCCAGTACTTC. Supplemented by reference TRBV9 and TRBJ2-5, the full variable domain reads DSGVTQTPKHLITATGQRVTLRCSPRSGDLSVYWYQQSLDQGLQFLIQYYNGEERAKGNILERFSAQQFPDLHSELNLSSLELGDSALYFCASSVRGSAETQYFGPGTRLLVL.

The V and J genes are TRBV28 and TRBJ2-3; D remains unclear. Trimming cost V 7 bases and J 1 base, with 9 bases left between them. The CDR3 is 13 amino acids. From germline, CDR1 is MDHEN and CDR2 SYDVKM. The CDR3 DNA reads TGTGCCAGCAAGAGACTTGGCACAGATACGCAGTATTTT. Its protein product is CASKRLGTDTQYF.

J is TRBJ1-6 and V is TRBV7-2; D uncertain. Between the trimmed V and J ends, which lost 5 bases and 0 bases, there was a span of 5 bases. The CDR3 has 14 amino acids. Germline loops: CDR1 SGHTA, CDR2 FQGNSA. CDR3 bases: TGTGCCAGCAGCCCCAGCTCCTATAATTCACCCCTCCACTTT. Residues: CASSPSSYNSPLHF.

The DNA of the CDR3 is TGTGCCGGCCTTGGGACTAGCGGTCGGGGGACCCAGTACTTC. The encoded protein is CAGLGTSGRGTQYF. The V and J genes are TRBV7-9 and TRBJ2-5, with 11 positions matching TRBD2. Germline trimming cut 11 bases from V and 7 bases from J; bases unmatched to any gene: 12. The length of the CDR3 is 14 residues. The germline gives CDR1 SEHNR, CDR2 FQNEAQ (reference sequence).